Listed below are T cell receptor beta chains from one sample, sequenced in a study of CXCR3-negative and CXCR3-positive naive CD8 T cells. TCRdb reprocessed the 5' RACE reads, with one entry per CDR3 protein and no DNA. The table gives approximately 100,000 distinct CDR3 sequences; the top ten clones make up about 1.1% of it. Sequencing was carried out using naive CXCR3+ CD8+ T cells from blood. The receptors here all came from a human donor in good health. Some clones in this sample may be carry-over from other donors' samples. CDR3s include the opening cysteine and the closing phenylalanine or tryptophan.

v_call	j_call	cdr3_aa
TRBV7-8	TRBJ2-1	CASSFIFAGGAVFNEQFF
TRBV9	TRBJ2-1	CASSVEAGPYNEQFF
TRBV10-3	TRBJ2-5	CAISDPGLRWETQYF
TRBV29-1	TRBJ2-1	CSVEVVVQYNEQFF
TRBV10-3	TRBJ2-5	CAISESTGDPQETQYF
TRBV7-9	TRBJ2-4	CASSFDREGGAKNIQYF
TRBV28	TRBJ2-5	CASSLLLAGQETQYF
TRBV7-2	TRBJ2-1	CASSPESWGGYGEQFF
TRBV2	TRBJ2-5	CASSSRDSQETQYF
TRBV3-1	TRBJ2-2	CASSLTAYTGELFF
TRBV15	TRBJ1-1	CATSRDGYEAFF
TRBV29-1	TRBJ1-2	CSVEVWSGGADNYGYTF
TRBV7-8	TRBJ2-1	CASSPTSGGAFMVF
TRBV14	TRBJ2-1	CASSPLAGGAYEQFF